There are many counts of the clone carrying this T cell receptor beta chain. The data stem from a study of regulatory T cells in long-lasting Graves disease. Regarding time point: persistent/refractory GD, antithyroid drugs over 5 years with positive TRAb. Construction of the TCR library relied on RNA isolated from PBMCs. Building the TCR beta libraries relied on iRepertoire HTBI primers, and CDR3 regions underwent Arm-PCR. One entry per CDR3 protein results from TCRdb running MiXCR on the multiplex PCR reads. The sample includes fewer than 450,000 distinct CDR3 sequences, roughly a quarter seen only once; the top ten take roughly a quarter. Sequenced material: peripheral blood mononuclear cells (PBMCs), taken when the disease was refractory, from a patient treated with antithyroid drugs. The sequence was collected from a female donor with Graves disease.

CDR3 region: CASGAGVGETQYF. The DNA for the CDR3 is TGTGCCAGTGGAGCGGGAGTCGGAGAGACCCAGTACTTC. This chain links TRBV3-1 with TRBJ2-5; 8 positions match TRBD2. The CDR3 covers 13 residues. The J segment lost 4 bases and the V segment lost 9 bases, leaving 7 bases of the junction unmatched. The germline V gene encodes CDR1 LGHDT and CDR2 YNNKEL (reference sequence).